This is a list of T cell receptor beta chains from one sample in a study of Graves' ophthalmopathy and Graves' hyperthyroidism. TCRdb processed the multiplex PCR reads anew with MiXCR; each CDR3 protein has one entry. The sample holds around 1.1 million distinct CDR3 sequences, less than 45% seen once. The sequenced material came from peripheral blood or thyroid tissue (not recorded which). The source of these receptors is an adult man with Graves' hyperthyroidism. Both conserved end residues are part of each CDR3. Fields, in order: J gene, V gene, clone size, D gene, CDR3 protein. The D gene is left open where the match is weak. The size entry is marked missing in some rows and otherwise reads once, few, many or a size class.

j_gene: TRBJ2-7
v_gene: TRBV29-1
abundance: NA
d_gene: NA
CDR3aa: CAGASYSAEQYF

j_gene: TRBJ2-7
v_gene: TRBV10-2
abundance: once
d_gene: TRBD1
CDR3aa: CASVGDRSLYEQYF

j_gene: TRBJ2-5
v_gene: TRBV20-1
abundance: NA
d_gene: NA
CDR3aa: CSAIPGAGGTQYF

j_gene: TRBJ2-7
v_gene: TRBV5-1
abundance: few
d_gene: TRBD1
CDR3aa: CASSPPTGRSYEQYF

j_gene: TRBJ1-3
v_gene: TRBV29-1
abundance: NA
d_gene: NA
CDR3aa: CSVRGGAAGNTIYF

j_gene: TRBJ1-1
v_gene: TRBV29-1
abundance: NA
d_gene: NA
CDR3aa: CSAGVTDAFF

j_gene: TRBJ2-7
v_gene: TRBV5-1
abundance: NA
d_gene: NA
CDR3aa: CVSSTTRGKHEQYF

j_gene: TRBJ1-2
v_gene: TRBV20-1
abundance: once
d_gene: TRBD1
CDR3aa: CSARGTGVEDGYTF

j_gene: TRBJ2-7
v_gene: TRBV10-3
abundance: NA
d_gene: NA
CDR3aa: CAISNPWGPYEQYF

j_gene: TRBJ2-2
v_gene: TRBV29-1
abundance: NA
d_gene: TRBD1
CDR3aa: CSSGQGYTGELFF

j_gene: TRBJ1-6
v_gene: TRBV15
abundance: many
d_gene: NA
CDR3aa: CATSTPLEFTPLHF